What follows is one TCR beta chain and its context. The assay was immunoSEQ multiplex PCR, and TCRdb's table has in-frame clones only and misses some. The sample lists hundreds of thousands of clones, around 89% seen once, with around 4.4% in the top ten. J gave up 1 base and V 6 bases, and 5 bases lay outside the gene matches. The germline V gene encodes CDR1 MNHEY and CDR2 SVGAGI. The CDR3 spans 14 residues. These data belong to a study of blood T cell repertoires in COVID-19. About the study: Sources were T cells, B-cell-depleted T cells, or PBMCs; the material itself was cDNA or gDNA.

Sequenced sample: peripheral blood. This TCR was recovered from a woman in her twenties or thirties with acute or convalescent COVID-19. The chain carries TRBV6-5 and TRBJ1-1; 7 positions match TRBD1. This chain's CDR3 is CASSLGQANTEAFF. The CDR3 nucleotides are TGTGCCAGCAGCCTCGGACAGGCGAACACTGAAGCTTTCTTT.